The entry below describes one T cell receptor (beta chain). What it binds is not known. Method: immunoSEQ multiplex PCR; TCRdb's copy keeps in-frame clones and lacks some. The table shows roughly 60,000 clones, with 60% to 85% occurring only once. The germline V and J ends were trimmed by 3 bases and 6 bases, with 8 bases remaining between them. CDR1 and CDR2 from the germline V gene are SEHNR and FQNEAQ (reference sequence). The CDR3 totals 13 residues. These data come from a study of early stage breast cancer tumors. Study-level background: Most invasive tumors, about 80% of the 16, were ER+/PR+/HER2-. Samples were sequenced at approximately 9-fold average coverage. Study-wide results and limits: Most shared enriched TCRB sequences were commonly generated ones. Compared with adjacent normal breast, tumors showed approximately 2.5-fold denser, more clonal T cells.

The chain joins TRBV7-9 to TRBJ2-2; D ambiguous. The source is a person aged 25 to 45 with breast cancer. The sample comprised blood. CDR3 amino acids: CASSFILSGELFF. CDR3 nucleotides: TGTGCCAGCAGCTTCATTCTGTCCGGGGAGCTGTTTTTT.